The clone carrying this T cell receptor beta chain appeared a single time. In Cohort 3, a recovered donor had either two negative PCRs, clearance, or symptom resolution. This record belongs to a study of blood T cell repertoires in COVID-19. Measured with immunoSEQ multiplex PCR; TCRdb has only the in-frame clones, and not every one. Of a few hundred thousand clones in the sample, about 88% were seen once. The CDR3 is made up of 14 amino acids. The trim removed 6 bases at V and 8 bases at J, leaving 10 bases unmatched. Germline assignment: CDR1 LNHNV and CDR2 YYDKDF (reference sequence). The V gene is TRBV15, the J gene TRBJ2-1, with 7 bases fitting TRBD2. This TCR came from a woman aged 50 to 65 who had recovered from COVID-19. The specimen was PBMCs or T cells enriched from blood (not recorded which). This chain's CDR3 is CATRERDRPDEQFF. The CDR3 DNA is TGTGCCACCAGGGAGCGGGACCGCCCGGATGAGCAGTTCTTC.